This T cell receptor beta chain was documented in a study of blood T cell repertoires in COVID-19 (TCRdb year 2020). About the investigation overall: The collaborator samples originated in the United States, Italy and Spain and spanned the acute and convalescent phases of COVID-19. The prospective study material was composed of cDNA or gDNA derived from T cells, B-cell-depleted T cells, or PBMCs. Subjects who had been exposed to COVID-19, were actively infected with it, or had recovered from it provided the deeply sampled blood TCRbeta repertoires that made up the dataset. The repertoires were released in a freely available public database meant as a resource for research on the immune response to SARS-CoV-2. Samples came from the ongoing ImmuneRACE study (first 160 participants) plus 1,254 subjects from 6 global collaborators. A de-identified subject ID, COVID-19 status, age in years and sex were almost always included in the sample metadata. Where HLA class I and class II types were available, the types were taken from metadata supplied by the sample provider, not from assay-based typing.

Each collaborating institution followed its own protocols to collect whole blood in K2EDTA tubes. For TCRbeta analysis, collaborators shipped samples in one of three forms: frozen whole blood, isolated PBMCs, or DNA extracted from either of those sample types. The research as a whole found: The quantity of clinical and demographic metadata differed by source and by participant and was supplied without curation.

With respect to this clone: Its antigen has not been determined. It has no much larger one-base neighbor in the sample; base qualities were not kept.

V drops 8 bases and J drops 1 base, leaving 17 bases in between. The CDR3 contains 15 residues, cysteine and phenylalanine counted. The only DNA kept is the CDR3, 45 bases in frame from the first base. CDR1 and CDR2 are drawn from the germline V gene (reference sequence): PRHDT, FYEKMQ. TCRbeta CDR3 regions were amplified from genomic DNA by means of the immunoSEQ Assay, a bias-controlled multiplex PCR. In the paper's pipeline: Within the assay, amplification of reference gene primers was used to estimate how many nucleated cells each sample contained. To quantify the absolute abundance of each unique TCRbeta CDR3 rearrangement, sequence reads were collapsed and filtered. Productive Simpson clonality was computed per sample as the square root of Simpson's diversity index over productive rearrangements. Entries here come from immuneACCESS through TCRdb and include only in-frame sequences with V and J called. Some clones fail to appear in such tables; in the studies checked, an unresolved V gene covers under half of the shortfall, and the cause of the remainder is unknown. D and trimming were read from the DNA, whereas the V and J calls and clone size are those reported in that table. The sample contains around 97,000 clones, approximately 84% of them found a single time. The top ten clones comprise over 9.5% of the sample.

This receptor was taken from a man between 65 and 80 years old with acute or convalescent COVID-19. The sample comprised peripheral blood. The sequence joins TRBV13 to TRBJ1-1, with a weak D call of TRBD1 (5 bases match). The sequence in DNA is TGTGCCAGCTCCCTTAGAGCGGGGGAGAACACTGAAGCTTTCTTT. Translated, this is CASSLRAGENTEAFF.